This TCR beta chain stems from a study of blood T cells in healthy people across ages. Regarding the study as a whole: Older age coincided with a roughly linear decline in TCR beta diversity per million T cells.

Through a sample-barcoded 5' primer and a J-beta primer mix, a second PCR was run for about 6 to 11 cycles. Every sample produced at least 2.5 million CDR3-containing paired-end reads. Each CDR3 protein is one row after TCRdb ran MiXCR on the 5' RACE reads. The sample includes 780,000 or so distinct CDR3 sequences, roughly 53% of them seen just once. Germline V gives CDR1 SGHRS, CDR2 YFSETQ. V was cut by 4 bases and J by 2 bases, with 13 bases left in between. The CDR3 has 15 amino acids. This clonotype has a handful of counts. Antigen specificity is unknown. Per-sample PBMC isolation yielded at least 7 million cells.

The sequence was obtained from a man aged 80 or over in good health. The sample was blood. This chain joins TRBV5-1 and TRBJ1-5, with D unresolved. As DNA, the CDR3 is TGCGCCAGCAGCGAATCAGGTTCGGGCAATCAGCCCCAGCATTTT. This codes for CASSESGSGNQPQHF. The entire variable domain, with the rest obtained from reference TRBV5-1 and TRBJ1-5, is as follows: KAGVTQTPRYLIKTRGQQVTLSCSPISGHRSVSWYQQTPGQGLQFLFEYFSETQRNKGNFPGRFSGRQFSNSRSEMNVSTLELGDSALYLCASSESGSGNQPQHFGDGTRLSIL.